Detailed here is one TCR beta chain. This entry is derived from a study of blood T cell repertoires in COVID-19. In the study overall: Sources were T cells, B-cell-depleted T cells, or PBMCs; the material itself was cDNA or gDNA.

Under the authors' procedure: From reference gene primer amplification, estimates of nucleated cell counts were derived. The data were produced by immunoSEQ multiplex PCR, yet TCRdb's version contains in-frame clones alone and is incomplete. D and trimming come from the DNA, and the V and J calls and clone size come from that table. The sample includes over 200,000 clones, over 75% seen only once; the top ten take nearly 9.5%. What the recovered Cohort 3 donors had was two negative PCRs, clearance, or symptom resolution. CDR3 length: 14 residues. Trimming cost V 4 bases and J 1 base, with 10 bases left between them. Germline V gives CDR1 LGHDT, CDR2 YNNKEL (reference sequence).

Sequencing was done on a sample of PBMCs or T cells enriched from blood (not recorded which). This TCR was sampled from a man in his forties who had recovered from COVID-19. The chain is built from TRBV3-1 (or the pseudogene TRBV3-2) and TRBJ2-5; no clear D gene. The CDR3 coding sequence is TGTGCCAGCAGCCGAGCCCACGCCCAAGAGACCCAGTACTTC. Its protein is CASSRAHAQETQYF.